This entry lists 23 T cell receptor beta chains sequenced from one sample in a study of OX40 agonist ivuxolimab in advanced cancers. Assay: immunoSEQ multiplex PCR; the TCRdb copy retains only in-frame clones and omits some. The sample has more than 20,000 clones, approximately 90% seen once; the top ten hold around 10%. Sequencing was performed on CD4+ or CD8+ T cells sorted from blood, taken in a trial of the OX40 agonist ivuxolimab. The receptors shown here come from an adult with an advanced solid tumor such as melanoma, head and neck, liver or kidney cancer.

The chain uses TRBV6-1 and TRBJ2-7; D is ambiguous. The CDR3 sequence is 15 residues long. Germline loops: CDR1 MNHNS, CDR2 SASEGT. Trimming left V 1 base short and J 0 bases short, with 10 bases between. The CDR3 DNA reads as TGTGCCAGCAGTGAAGTAACTCTCAGCTCCTACGAGCAGTACTTC. Protein sequence: CASSEVTLSSYEQYF.

V is TRBV25-1 and J is TRBJ1-2; D is uncertain. V was pared by 2 bases and J by 2 bases, with 6 bases between. Germline V lookup: CDR1 MGHDK, CDR2 SYGVNS. CDR3 length equals 13 residues. The CDR3 nucleotides are TGTGCCAGCAGTGAAAAAAGGAACTATGGCTACACCTTC. It specifies CASSEKRNYGYTF.

J is TRBJ2-1 and V is TRBV7-6, with 14 bases that match TRBD2. V shed 5 bases, J shed 10 bases, and the junction held 10 bases outside the gene matches. There are 16 residues in the CDR3. CDR1 is SGHVS and CDR2 is FNYEAQ in the germline V gene. CDR3 sequence (DNA): TGTGCCAGCAGCCAAACCACCGGACTAGCGGGAGGCGAGCAGTTCTTC. As protein: CASSQTTGLAGGEQFF.

This clone is categorized as medium-sized (0.01 to 0.1%). V and J are TRBV7-9 and TRBJ1-4; 7 positions agree with TRBD1. V shed 0 bases, J shed 8 bases, and the junction held 9 bases outside the gene matches. CDR3 length: 16 residues. Germline CDR1 SEHNR, CDR2 FQNEAQ (reference sequence). The CDR3 sequence is CASSLAGQLGGEKLFF. Here the CDR3 DNA reads TGTGCCAGCAGCTTAGCGGGACAATTAGGGGGCGAAAAACTGTTTTTT.

The genes are TRBV5-8 and TRBJ2-2; D remains ambiguous. The V end lost 3 bases, the J end lost 6 bases, and 3 bases lay between the germline ends. This CDR3 region has 11 residues. Germline assignment: CDR1 SGHTS and CDR2 YDEGEE. CDR3 nucleotides: TGTGCCAGCAGCTCAGCCGGGGAGCTGTTTTTT. Its translation: CASSSAGELFF.

The J gene is TRBJ2-7, the V gene TRBV7-9, with a possible D match to TRBD2 (5 bases). CDR1 SEHNR and CDR2 FQNEAQ come from the germline V gene (reference sequence). CDR3 length: 12 amino acids. Trimming removed 4 bases at V and 3 bases at J, with 7 bases between. The CDR3 bases are TGTGCCAGCAGCTCCGGGGTCTACGAGCAGTACTTC. Protein sequence: CASSSGVYEQYF.

V and J are TRBV6-4 and TRBJ1-1; D is possibly TRBD1 (6 bases). V was pared by 5 bases and J by 0 bases, with 13 bases between. The CDR3 loop spans 15 amino acids. CDR1 is MRHNA and CDR2 is SNTAGT in the germline V gene. This chain's CDR3 is CASSQNPGVNTEAFF. In DNA, the CDR3 is TGTGCCAGCAGTCAAAATCCAGGGGTGAACACTGAAGCTTTCTTT.

The V and J genes are TRBV5-1 and TRBJ2-7, with 9 bases aligning to TRBD1. Looked up from germline, CDR1 is SGHRS and CDR2 is YFSETQ. This CDR3 contains 16 residues. With 4 bases clipped from V and 6 bases from J, the junction kept 14 bases outside the gene matches. In DNA form, the CDR3 reads TGCGCCAGCAGCCGAAAAATTTTGACAGGGGGGCGCGAGCAGTACTTC. Translation gives CASSRKILTGGREQYF.

The chain recombines TRBV7-3 with TRBJ2-1; 8 bases match TRBD2. Germline V gives CDR1 SGHTA, CDR2 FQGTGA. There are 15 residues in the CDR3. With 0 bases clipped from V and 7 bases from J, the junction kept 5 bases outside the gene matches. The CDR3 nucleotides read TGTGCCAGCAGCTTAACAAGCGGGGGATCGAATGAGCAGTTCTTC. This codes for CASSLTSGGSNEQFF.

The chain uses TRBV7-9 and TRBJ2-1, with TRBD2 identical over 8 bases. The ends lost 6 bases at V and 4 bases at J; junction bases unmatched: 11. Looked up from germline, CDR1 is SEHNR and CDR2 is FQNEAQ (reference sequence). CDR3 size: 16 residues. CDR3 nucleotides: TGTGCCAGCAGGGGAGCGGGAGTAATTGATTACAATGAGCAGTTCTTC. Amino acid sequence: CASRGAGVIDYNEQFF.

In DNA form, the CDR3 reads TGTGCCAGCAGCTTAAGTCCTAGCGGGGGGCGGGATACGCAGTATTTT. This gives the protein CASSLSPSGGRDTQYF. The chain combines TRBV11-2 with TRBJ2-3; 11 bases map to TRBD2. The CDR3 has 16 residues. Germline V gene data show CDR1 as SGHAT and CDR2 as FQNNGV. J gave up 6 bases and V 2 bases, and 7 bases lay outside the gene matches.

This sequence joins TRBV30 and TRBJ1-1, with TRBD1 matching 9 bases. Per germline, CDR1 GTSNPN and CDR2 SVGIG (reference sequence). V gave up 2 bases and J gave up 4 bases; unmatched junction bases: 8. The CDR3 runs to 15 residues. The CDR3 here is CAWSPPWTGVTEAFF. DNA of the CDR3: TGTGCCTGGAGTCCTCCCTGGACAGGGGTCACTGAAGCTTTCTTT.

This chain links TRBV6-5 with TRBJ1-2, with D unresolved. With 0 bases removed from V and 1 base from J, the gap between germline ends came to 12 bases. The germline V gene encodes CDR1 MNHEY and CDR2 SVGAGI. CDR3 size: 16 residues. CDR3 sequence reads: CASSYSVTDFNYGYTF. The CDR3 DNA reads as TGTGCCAGCAGTTACTCGGTAACAGATTTTAACTATGGCTACACCTTC.

This clone has only a few counts. J is TRBJ2-1 and V is TRBV7-9, with 7 nucleotides matching TRBD1. Per the germline V gene, CDR1 is SEHNR and CDR2 is FQNEAQ (reference sequence). The CDR3 is 13 amino acids. Losses at the gene ends were 8 bases for V and 3 bases for J; bases not matched to a gene: 4. This CDR3 reads CASSRDSYNEQFF. As DNA, the CDR3 is TGTGCCAGCTCTAGGGACAGCTACAATGAGCAGTTCTTC.

V is TRBV27 and J is TRBJ2-3, with TRBD1 identical over 8 bases. This CDR3 has 14 amino acids. Germline CDR1 reads MNHEY; CDR2 reads SMNVEV (reference sequence). Trimming removed 10 bases from V and 4 bases from J; junction bases left unmatched: 10. The CDR3 is CATRGRGRPDTQYF. As DNA, the CDR3 is TGTGCCACCAGGGGCAGGGGGCGTCCAGATACGCAGTATTTT.

The genes are TRBV5-1 and TRBJ2-1; D perhaps matches TRBD1 (6 bases). CDR3 size: 16 residues. The V end lost 4 bases, the J end lost 3 bases, and 17 bases lay between the germline ends. CDR1 is SGHRS, CDR2 YFSETQ, per germline. This CDR3 reads CASSPEGDLIYNEQFF. CDR3 nucleotides: TGCGCCAGCAGCCCAGAGGGGGATTTAATCTACAATGAGCAGTTCTTC.

The chain is built from TRBV27 and TRBJ1-6; D not certain. The CDR3 consists of 14 residues. Germline lookup yields CDR1 MNHEY and CDR2 SMNVEV (reference sequence). The V end lost 6 bases, the J end lost 0 bases, and 6 bases lay between the germline ends. The CDR3 region has the DNA TGTGCCAGCAGATGGAGCTCCTATAATTCACCCCTCCACTTT. Amino acid sequence: CASRWSSYNSPLHF.

This clone has just one count. The chain links TRBV9 to TRBJ2-7; the D is unclear. V lost 0 bases and J 3 bases, leaving 7 bases between the germline ends. The CDR3 is made up of 13 amino acids. Looked up from germline, CDR1 is SGDLS and CDR2 is YYNGEE. The CDR3 region is CASSVEENYEQYF. The CDR3, as DNA: TGTGCCAGCAGCGTAGAAGAGAACTACGAGCAGTACTTC.

V usage is TRBV7-9 and J usage is TRBJ1-5, with unresolved D. Germline CDR1 is SEHNR and CDR2 is FQNEAQ (reference sequence). The CDR3 consists of 14 residues. Trimming stripped 3 bases from V and 0 bases from J, with 6 bases between. The CDR3 DNA sequence: TGTGCCAGCAGCTTCCTCGATAGCAATCAGCCCCAGCATTTT. Translated: CASSFLDSNQPQHF.

This chain connects TRBV11-2 to TRBJ2-7; maybe TRBD1 (5 bases). Germline CDR1 SGHAT, CDR2 FQNNGV. V lost 2 bases, J lost 2 bases, and 10 bases lay in between. The CDR3 is 14 amino acids. The CDR3 region has the DNA TGTGCCAGCAGCTTATCAGGGTCCCCCTACGAGCAGTACTTC. It codes for CASSLSGSPYEQYF.

The chain uses TRBV18 and TRBJ2-4; no clear D. Germline V lookup: CDR1 KGHSH, CDR2 LQKENI. This CDR3 region has 16 residues. V shed 4 bases and J shed 0 bases, with 13 bases lying between them. The CDR3 DNA follows: TGTGCCAGCTCACTTACACATTGGGGAGCCAAAAACATTCAGTACTTC. Its translation is CASSLTHWGAKNIQYF.

This chain joins TRBV27 and TRBJ2-5, with D unclear. V shed 6 bases and J shed 4 bases, with 18 bases lying between them. Germline V lookup: CDR1 MNHEY, CDR2 SMNVEV (reference sequence). The CDR3 is 15 amino acids. The DNA of the CDR3 is TGTGCCAGCAGCCGCACGATCTTCCCAGGAGAGACCCAGTACTTC. Protein: CASSRTIFPGETQYF.

The CDR3 bases are TGTGCCAGCAGCGCATCGGGACAGCCCCAAGAGACCCAGTACTTC. It translates to CASSASGQPQETQYF. V and J are TRBV9 and TRBJ2-5; TRBD1 matches at 7 bases. The CDR3 covers 15 residues. V lost 3 bases to trimming and J lost 1 base; unmatched junction nucleotides: 6. In germline, CDR1 is SGDLS, CDR2 YYNGEE. The variable domain in full, completed from reference TRBV9 and TRBJ2-5, reads DSGVTQTPKHLITATGQRVTLRCSPRSGDLSVYWYQQSLDQGLQFLIQYYNGEERAKGNILERFSAQQFPDLHSELNLSSLELGDSALYFCASSASGQPQETQYFGPGTRLLVL.